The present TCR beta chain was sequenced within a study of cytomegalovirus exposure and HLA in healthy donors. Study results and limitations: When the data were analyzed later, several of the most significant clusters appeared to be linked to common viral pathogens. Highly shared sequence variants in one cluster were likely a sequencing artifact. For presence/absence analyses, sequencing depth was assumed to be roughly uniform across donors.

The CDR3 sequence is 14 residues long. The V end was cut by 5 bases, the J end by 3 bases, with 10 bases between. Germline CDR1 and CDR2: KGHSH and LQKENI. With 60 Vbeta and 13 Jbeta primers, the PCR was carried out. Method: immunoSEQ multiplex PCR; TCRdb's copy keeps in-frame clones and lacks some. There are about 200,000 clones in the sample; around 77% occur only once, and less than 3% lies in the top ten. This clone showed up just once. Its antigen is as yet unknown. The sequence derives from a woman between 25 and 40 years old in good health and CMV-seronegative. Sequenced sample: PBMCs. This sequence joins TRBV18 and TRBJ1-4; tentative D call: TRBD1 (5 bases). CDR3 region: CASSSRDPNEKLFF. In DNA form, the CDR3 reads TGTGCCAGCTCATCCAGGGATCCTAATGAAAAACTGTTTTTT.